Below are 10 T cell receptor beta chains sequenced from a single sample in a study of T cell clonality in common variable immunodeficiency (dated by TCRdb to the mid-2010s). Library creation used the immunoSEQ multiplex PCR assay. TCRdb took this table from immuneACCESS and kept in-frame rearrangements with V and J called. Such tables lack part of the clones; where checked against another copy, unresolved V genes explain under half of the gap, and the rest is unexplained. For this sample, some 52,000 clones are listed, none of them singletons. The top ten clonotypes cover 3% to 3.5% of the sample. Sequencing was performed on peripheral blood mononuclear cells. These receptors were obtained from a person aged 18 to 70 in good health.

This clone has at least ten counts. Partial CDR3 DNA: TGTGCCTGGAGTGTACCCCGGTACTCTGGAAACACC. Residues: CAWSVPRYSGNT. The CDR3 reads in full as CAWSVPRYSGNTIYF. This chain connects TRBV30 to TRBJ1-3; D not certain. From the germline J gene comes the end of the CDR3, since the read stops 3 residues before it. The length of the CDR3 is 15 residues. V lost 0 bases and J lost 0, with 9 bases in between. The germline CDR1 and CDR2 sequences are GTSNPN and SVGIG (reference sequence). Combining the CDR3 with reference TRBV30 and TRBJ1-3 gives the whole variable domain SQTIHQWPATLVQPVGSPLSLECTVEGTSNPNLYWYRQAAGRGLQLLFYSVGIGQISSEVPQNLSASRPQDRQFILSSKKLLLSDSGFYLCAWSVPRYSGNTIYFGEGSWLTVV.

The part of the CDR3 DNA that was read is TGCAGTAGCGGCATGAGGGCTGAA. Its translation is CSSGMRAE. The whole CDR3 sequence is CSSGMRAEAFF. The chain employs TRBV20-1 and TRBJ1-1; D is unclear. The observed sequence ends 3 residues before the CDR3 terminus, with the missing tail filled in from the germline J gene. The CDR3 totals 11 residues. Trimming removed 8 bases at V and 6 bases at J, with 13 bases between. Germline V gene lookup returns CDR1 DFQATT and CDR2 SNEGSKA (reference sequence).

This clone came up many times. The read finishes 3 residues shy of the CDR3 end, and the germline J gene is used to complete it. The chain uses TRBV7-9 and TRBJ2-1; the match to TRBD1 covers 9 bases. The CDR3 sequence is 15 residues long. Germline CDR1 reads SEHNR; CDR2 reads FQNEAQ (reference sequence). J was trimmed by 4 bases and V by 1 base; bases with no gene match: 2. Incomplete CDR3 DNA: TGTGCCAGCAGCTTAGTCGGACAGGGGTACAATGAG. It translates to CASSLVGQGYNE. The complete CDR3 sequence is CASSLVGQGYNEQFF.

This clone came up a few times. The read terminates 3 residues before the CDR3 end, so the remaining end is supplied by the germline J gene. This sequence joins TRBV6-1 and TRBJ1-2; D possibly corresponds to TRBD1 (5 bases). The CDR3 loop spans 14 amino acids. Trimming took 1 base from V and 3 from J, leaving 9 bases between them. Germline CDR1 MNHNS, CDR2 SASEGT. Incomplete CDR3 DNA: TGTGCCAGCAGTGAAGTACAGGATTACTATGGC. Translated, it gives CASSEVQDYYG. The entire CDR3 is CASSEVQDYYGYTF.

This clone was picked up many times. The CDR3 extends 3 residues past the end of the read, so its final part is completed from the germline J gene. The genes are TRBV11-3 and TRBJ2-1; TRBD1 aligns across 10 bases. This CDR3 has 14 residues. V lost 3 bases, J lost 7 bases, and 3 bases stayed unmatched. The germline gives CDR1 SGHNT, CDR2 YENEEA. The CDR3 loop is CASSLGTGENEQFF. The sequenced CDR3 bases are TGTGCCAGCAGCTTGGGGACAGGGGAAAATGAG.

This clone showed up many times. The sequenced fragment ends 3 residues before the CDR3 boundary, so the rest is inferred from the germline J gene. This chain joins TRBV30 and TRBJ1-2; TRBD1 might be the D (5 bases). The germline gives CDR1 GTSNPN, CDR2 SVGIG (reference sequence). The CDR3 is 11 residues long. This chain's CDR3 is CAWSRGHRYTF. CDR3 DNA (partial): TGTGCCTGGAGTCGAGGACACCGC.

This clone has ten or more counts. The CDR3 extends 3 residues past the end of the read, so its final part is completed from the germline J gene. The chain recombines TRBV20-1 with TRBJ1-2, with 7 bases that match TRBD1. This CDR3 contains 14 residues. With 3 bases clipped from V and 3 bases from J, the junction kept 7 bases outside the gene matches. Germline CDR1 DFQATT, CDR2 SNEGSKA (reference sequence). Incomplete CDR3 DNA: TGCAGTGCTAGCAGAGGGGGCGCAGACTATGGC. Protein product: CSASRGGADYG. The complete CDR3 sequence is CSASRGGADYGYTF.

This clone was recorded at least ten times. The missing CDR3 end, 3 residues past where the read stops, is filled in from the germline J gene. This chain connects TRBV7-8 to TRBJ2-7; TRBD2 agrees at 12 bases. The germline V gene has CDR1 SGHVS and CDR2 FQNEAQ. Trimming cost V 4 bases and J 1 base; bases outside gene matches: 5. The CDR3 runs to 16 residues. CDR3: CASSSGLAGRSYEQYF. The CDR3 bases that were read are TGTGCCAGCAGCTCCGGACTAGCGGGGAGATCCTACGAG.

There are a few counts of this clone. The CDR3 end falls 3 residues outside the read, so it is completed with the germline J gene. J is TRBJ1-1 and V is TRBV7-8, with TRBD1 matching over 11 bases. Germline values: CDR1 SGHVS, CDR2 FQNEAQ. The CDR3 loop spans 15 amino acids. The CDR3 reads CASSLMDRGRETAFF. CDR3 bases read: TGTGCCAGCAGCTTAATGGACAGGGGGCGAGAGACA.

Many counts were recorded for this clone. The read ends 3 residues early relative to the CDR3; the germline J gene fills the gap. The chain employs TRBV6-2 or TRBV6-3 and TRBJ2-7, with 11 bases lining up with TRBD2. Germline V gene sequence: CDR1 MNHEY, CDR2 SVGEGT. The CDR3 is made up of 15 amino acids. J was trimmed by 4 bases and V by 6 bases; bases with no gene match: 8. CDR3 DNA (partial): TGTGCCAGCAGCCTACCGGGACTAGCGGTATACGAG. Translated, it gives CASSLPGLAVYE. The whole CDR3 sequence is CASSLPGLAVYEQYF.